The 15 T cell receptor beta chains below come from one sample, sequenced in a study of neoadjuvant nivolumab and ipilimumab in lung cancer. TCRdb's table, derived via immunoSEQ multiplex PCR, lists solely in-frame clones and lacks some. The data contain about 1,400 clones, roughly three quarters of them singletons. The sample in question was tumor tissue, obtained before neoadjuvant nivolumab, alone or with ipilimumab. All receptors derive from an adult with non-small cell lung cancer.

The CDR3: CASSLVWGTGNTIYF. CDR3 DNA sequence: TGTGCCAGCAGCTTAGTGTGGGGGACTGGAAACACCATATATTTT. This chain joins TRBV7-2 and TRBJ1-3, with D possibly being TRBD1 (5 bases). The CDR3 covers 15 residues. With 1 base removed from V and 2 bases from J, the gap between germline ends came to 9 bases. Germline lookup yields CDR1 SGHTA and CDR2 FQGNSA. Together with reference TRBV7-2 and TRBJ1-3, the CDR3 gives the full variable domain: GAGVSQSPSNKVTEKGKDVELRCDPISGHTALYWYRQSLGQGLEFLIYFQGNSAPDKSGLPSDRFSAERTGGSVSTLTIQRTQQEDSAVYLCASSLVWGTGNTIYFGEGSWLTVV.

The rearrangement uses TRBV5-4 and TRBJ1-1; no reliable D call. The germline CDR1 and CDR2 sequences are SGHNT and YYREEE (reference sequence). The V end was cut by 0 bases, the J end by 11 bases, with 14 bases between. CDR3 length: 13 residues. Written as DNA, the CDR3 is TGTGCCAGCAGCTTGGGCCAGACCGCTGTTGCTTTCTTT. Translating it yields CASSLGQTAVAFF.

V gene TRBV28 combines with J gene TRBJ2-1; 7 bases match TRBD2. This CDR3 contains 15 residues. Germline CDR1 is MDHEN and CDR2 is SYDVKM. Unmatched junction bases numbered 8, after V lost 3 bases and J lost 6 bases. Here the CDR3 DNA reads TGTGCCAGCAGTTTTTGGGTGGGAGGGCGCAATGAGCAGTTCTTC. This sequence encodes CASSFWVGGRNEQFF. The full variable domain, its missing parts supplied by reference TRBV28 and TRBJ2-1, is DVKVTQSSRYLVKRTGEKVFLECVQDMDHENMFWYRQDPGLGLRLIYFSYDVKMKEKGDIPEGYSVSREKKERFSLILESASTNQTSMYLCASSFWVGGRNEQFFGPGTRLTVL.

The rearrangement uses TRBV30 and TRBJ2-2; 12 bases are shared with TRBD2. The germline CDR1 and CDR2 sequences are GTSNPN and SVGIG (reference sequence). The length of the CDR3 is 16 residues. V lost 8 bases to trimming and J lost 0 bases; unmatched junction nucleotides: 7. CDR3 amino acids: CARRTSGTSNTGELFF. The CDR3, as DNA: TGTGCCCGCCGGACTAGCGGGACCTCGAACACCGGGGAGCTGTTTTTT.

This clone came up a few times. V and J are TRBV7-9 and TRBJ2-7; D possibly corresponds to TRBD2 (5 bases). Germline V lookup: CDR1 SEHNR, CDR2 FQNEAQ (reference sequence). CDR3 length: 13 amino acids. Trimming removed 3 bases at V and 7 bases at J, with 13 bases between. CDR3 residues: CASSFITSWEQYF. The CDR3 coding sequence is TGTGCCAGCAGCTTCATCACTAGTTGGGAGCAGTACTTC.

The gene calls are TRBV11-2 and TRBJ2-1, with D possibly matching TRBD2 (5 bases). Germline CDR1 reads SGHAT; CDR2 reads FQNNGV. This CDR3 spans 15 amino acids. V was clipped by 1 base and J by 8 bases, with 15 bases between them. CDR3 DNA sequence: TGTGCCAGCAGCTTAGGAGGGCACCGGCGCTATGAGCAGTTCTTC. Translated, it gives CASSLGGHRRYEQFF.

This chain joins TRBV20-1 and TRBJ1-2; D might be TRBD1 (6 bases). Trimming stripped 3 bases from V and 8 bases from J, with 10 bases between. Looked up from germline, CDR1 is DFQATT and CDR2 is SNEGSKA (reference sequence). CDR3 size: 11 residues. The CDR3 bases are TGCAGTGCTAGTTCTGACAGGGGCTACACCTTC. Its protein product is CSASSDRGYTF.

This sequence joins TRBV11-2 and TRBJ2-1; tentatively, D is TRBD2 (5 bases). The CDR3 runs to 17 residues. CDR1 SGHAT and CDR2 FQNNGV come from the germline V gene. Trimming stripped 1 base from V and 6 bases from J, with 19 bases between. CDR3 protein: CASSLVVGEGPGNEQFF. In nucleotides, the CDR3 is TGTGCCAGCAGCTTAGTAGTAGGAGAGGGCCCTGGCAATGAGCAGTTCTTC.

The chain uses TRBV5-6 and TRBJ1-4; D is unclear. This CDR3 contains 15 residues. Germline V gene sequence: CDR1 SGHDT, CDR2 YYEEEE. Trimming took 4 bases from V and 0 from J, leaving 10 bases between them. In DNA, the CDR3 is TGTGCCAGCAGCCTCCTAGAAGCAACTAATGAAAAACTGTTTTTT. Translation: CASSLLEATNEKLFF.

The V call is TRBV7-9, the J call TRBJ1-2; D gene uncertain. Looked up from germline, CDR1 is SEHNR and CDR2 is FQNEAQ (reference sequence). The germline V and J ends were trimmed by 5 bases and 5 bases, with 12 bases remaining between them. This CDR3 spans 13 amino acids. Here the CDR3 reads CASSLVYGYGYTF. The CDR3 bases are TGTGCCAGCAGCCTGGTGTACGGTTATGGCTACACCTTC.

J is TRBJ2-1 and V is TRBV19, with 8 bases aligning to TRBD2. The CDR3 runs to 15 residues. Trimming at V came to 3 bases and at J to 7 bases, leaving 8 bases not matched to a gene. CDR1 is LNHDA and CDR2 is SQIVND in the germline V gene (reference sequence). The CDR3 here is CASSIIAGTGNEQFF. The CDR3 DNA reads TGTGCCAGTAGTATCATAGCGGGGACGGGGAATGAGCAGTTCTTC.

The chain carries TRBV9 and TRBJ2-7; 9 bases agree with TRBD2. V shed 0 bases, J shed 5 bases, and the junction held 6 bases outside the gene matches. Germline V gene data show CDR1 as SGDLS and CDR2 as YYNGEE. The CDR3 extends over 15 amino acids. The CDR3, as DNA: TGTGCCAGCAGCGTAGGTCTAGCGGGACACCACGAGCAGTACTTC. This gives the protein CASSVGLAGHHEQYF.

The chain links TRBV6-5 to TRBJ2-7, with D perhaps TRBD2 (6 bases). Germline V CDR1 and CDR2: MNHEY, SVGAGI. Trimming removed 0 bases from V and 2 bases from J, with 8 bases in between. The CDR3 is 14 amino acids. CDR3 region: CASSYSRDTYEQYF. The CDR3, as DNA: TGTGCCAGCAGTTACTCGCGGGATACCTACGAGCAGTACTTC.

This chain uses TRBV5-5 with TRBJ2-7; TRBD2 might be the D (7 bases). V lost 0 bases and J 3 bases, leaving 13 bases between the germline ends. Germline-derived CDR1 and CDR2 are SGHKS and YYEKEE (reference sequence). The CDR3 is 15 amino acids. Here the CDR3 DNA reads TGTGCCAGCAGCTTGGGGCAGGGGACTAACTACGAGCAGTACTTC. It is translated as CASSLGQGTNYEQYF.

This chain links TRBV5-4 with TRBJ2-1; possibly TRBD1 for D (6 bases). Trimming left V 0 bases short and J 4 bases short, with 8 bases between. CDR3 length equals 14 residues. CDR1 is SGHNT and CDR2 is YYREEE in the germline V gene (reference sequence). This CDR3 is CASSLGTAYNEQFF. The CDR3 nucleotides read TGTGCCAGCAGCTTGGGGACAGCTTACAATGAGCAGTTCTTC.